This T cell receptor (beta chain) was documented in a study of cytomegalovirus exposure and HLA in healthy donors. Regarding the study as a whole: In vitro checks showed that three CMV-associated chains really do target CMV antigens.

Per the germline V gene, CDR1 is SEHNR and CDR2 is FQNEAQ (reference sequence). This CDR3 comprises 14 residues. Between the trimmed V and J ends, which lost 5 bases and 8 bases, there was a span of 16 bases. The study ran its PCR with 60 Vbeta and 13 Jbeta primers. Libraries were prepared by immunoSEQ multiplex PCR; TCRdb keeps only in-frame clonotypes and omits some of them. The table records fewer than 110,000 clones, 74% of them present only once. In the case of this clone: Its specificity is not known.

The source is a woman between 35 and 50 years old in good health and CMV-seropositive. The sample was PBMCs. The chain carries TRBV7-9 and TRBJ2-1; D remains ambiguous. The CDR3 nucleotides read TGTGCCAGCAGCCCCTTCTCATCGGTAGATGAGCAGTTCTTC. It codes for CASSPFSSVDEQFF.